This T cell receptor beta chain was sequenced for a study of blood T cell repertoires in COVID-19. Study context: The cDNA or gDNA used as material had been derived from T cells, B-cell-depleted T cells, or PBMCs.

CDR1 is LGHNT, CDR2 FRNRAP, per germline. V was pared by 5 bases and J by 2 bases, with 2 bases of the junction left unmatched. The CDR3 length is 14 residues. The assay was immunoSEQ multiplex PCR, and TCRdb's table has in-frame clones only and misses some. The top ten hold around 0.78% of the sample, which has under 300,000 clones, roughly 86% seen once. The sequenced sample consisted of peripheral blood. The source is a woman younger than 45 with acute or convalescent COVID-19. The chain carries TRBV12-5 and TRBJ1-5, with 8 bases matching TRBD1. CDR3 nucleotide sequence: TGTGCTAGTGGTAAGACAGGGGGCAATCAGCCCCAGCATTTT. This encodes CASGKTGGNQPQHF.